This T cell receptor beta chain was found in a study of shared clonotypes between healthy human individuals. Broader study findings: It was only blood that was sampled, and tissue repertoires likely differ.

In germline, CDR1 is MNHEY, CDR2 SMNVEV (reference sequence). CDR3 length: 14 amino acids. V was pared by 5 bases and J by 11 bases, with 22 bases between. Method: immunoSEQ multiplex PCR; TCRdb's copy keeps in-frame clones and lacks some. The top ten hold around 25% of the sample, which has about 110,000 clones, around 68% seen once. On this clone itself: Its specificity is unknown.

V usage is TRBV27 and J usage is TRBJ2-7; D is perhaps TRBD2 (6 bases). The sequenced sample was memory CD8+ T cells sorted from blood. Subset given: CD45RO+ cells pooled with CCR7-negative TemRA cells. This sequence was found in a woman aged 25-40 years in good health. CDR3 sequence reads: CASSPMGGAIIKYF. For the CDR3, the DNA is TGTGCCAGCAGTCCCATGGGGGGAGCTATTATAAAGTACTTC.